Below are 22 T cell receptor beta chains sequenced from a single sample in a study of response to subunit inactivated influenza vaccine. TCRdb redid the calling of the RT-PCR reads with MiXCR, one entry per CDR3 protein. The repertoire has over 750,000 distinct CDR3 sequences, approximately 21% of them found once; the top ten carry roughly a tenth. The sample in question was PBMCs from blood, obtained about 5 days after vaccination. These TCRs come from a man aged 45-65 years who received an inactivated influenza vaccine.

This clonotype was observed a few times. The V call is TRBV7-9, the J call TRBJ2-2, with TRBD1 as a possible D gene (5 bases). Deletions cut 2 bases from V and 4 bases from J, with 8 bases between. Germline V gene sequence: CDR1 SEHNR, CDR2 FQNEAQ (reference sequence). This CDR3 has 14 amino acids. CDR3 residues: CASSLSQATGELFF. In DNA, the CDR3 is TGTGCCAGCAGCTTATCACAGGCCACCGGGGAGCTGTTTTTT.

The J gene is TRBJ2-6, the V gene TRBV7-8, with D perhaps being TRBD1 or TRBD2 (5 bases each). V was cut by 3 bases and J by 0 bases, with 12 bases left in between. In germline, CDR1 is SGHVS, CDR2 FQNEAQ. This CDR3 comprises 17 residues. The CDR3 region has the DNA TGTGCCAGCAGCTTCTTGGGGGTTCGCTCTGGGGCCAACGTCCTGACTTTC. Protein product: CASSFLGVRSGANVLTF.

In its sample, this clonotype was seen a few times. This chain uses TRBV6-2 or TRBV6-3 with TRBJ1-2; possible D gene TRBD1, 6 bases. V was shortened by 7 bases and J by 3 bases, with 21 bases between the two germline ends. The length of the CDR3 is 16 residues. Germline V gene data show CDR1 as MNHEY and CDR2 as SVGEGT. The CDR3 reads CASIIAGARGDYGYTF. CDR3 nucleotides: TGTGCCAGCATCATCGCGGGGGCCAGGGGAGACTATGGCTACACCTTC.

This clonotype occurred a few times. The V gene is TRBV6-2 or TRBV6-3, the J gene TRBJ2-1; D gene unclear. CDR3 length: 14 amino acids. Germline V CDR1 and CDR2: MNHEY, SVGEGT. V dropped 8 bases and J dropped 8 bases, with 19 bases sitting between them. The CDR3 DNA is TGTGCCAGCTCCTGGGCAGGCCTTAGGGATGAGCAGTTCTTC. Residues: CASSWAGLRDEQFF.

This chain joins TRBV4-3 and TRBJ2-1; 8 bases fit TRBD2. V was clipped by 0 bases and J by 9 bases; unmatched bases: 4. CDR3 size: 14 residues. Germline CDR1 LGHNA, CDR2 YSLEER. The CDR3 region has the DNA TGCGCCAGCAGCCAAGAGAGACTAGCGTTTGAGCAGTTCTTC. Its protein product is CASSQERLAFEQFF.

V gene TRBV10-3 combines with J gene TRBJ2-5; TRBD1 is a possible D gene (6 bases). This CDR3 contains 15 residues. Germline V gene lookup returns CDR1 ENHRY and CDR2 SYGVKD. The V gene lost 3 bases and the J gene lost 5 bases, with 16 bases spanning the gap. DNA for the CDR3: TGTGCCATCAGTGACGACACACCCCAGGGGGAGACCCAGTACTTC. As protein: CAISDDTPQGETQYF.

The chain recombines TRBV5-1 with TRBJ2-3; D gene ambiguous. Trimming took 5 bases from V and 2 from J, leaving 9 bases between them. The CDR3 has 13 amino acids. Per the germline V gene, CDR1 is SGHRS and CDR2 is YFSETQ. CDR3 bases: TGCGCCAGCAGTAACCCCGACACAGATACGCAGTATTTT. Protein product: CASSNPDTDTQYF.

This rearrangement joins TRBV6-4 to TRBJ1-2, with D tentatively TRBD1 (5 bases). CDR3 length: 13 residues. Germline CDR1 is MRHNA and CDR2 is SNTAGT. V lost 3 bases and J 3 bases, leaving 8 bases between the germline ends. CDR3 amino acids: CASSEGGDYGYTF. For the CDR3, the DNA is TGTGCCAGCAGTGAGGGGGGAGACTATGGCTACACCTTC.

The J gene is TRBJ2-3, the V gene TRBV20-1; 7 positions agree with TRBD2. V trimming: 0 bases; J trimming: 2 bases; junction bases outside the gene matches: 8. The CDR3 contains 16 residues. Germline CDR1 and CDR2: DFQATT and SNEGSKA (reference sequence). The CDR3 protein is CSARDRLALSTDTQYF. The DNA for the CDR3 is TGCAGTGCTAGAGATCGACTAGCCCTTTCCACAGATACGCAGTATTTT.

This chain connects TRBV10-3 to TRBJ2-3; 10 nucleotides align to TRBD1. The J call may be incorrect, as the DNA end agrees better with TRBJ1-5. Looked up from germline, CDR1 is ENHRY and CDR2 is SYGVKD. CDR3 length equals 12 residues. The CDR3 region is CAIMGQGNTQHF. CDR3 DNA: TGTGCCATCATGGGACAGGGGAATACGCAGCATTTT.

This clonotype came up a few times. The chain couples TRBV7-6 to TRBJ2-1; 9 nucleotides line up with TRBD2. V lost 4 bases, J lost 8 bases, and 6 bases stayed unmatched. This CDR3 is 14 amino acids long. Germline assignment: CDR1 SGHVS and CDR2 FNYEAQ. This CDR3 is CASSSISGSYEQFF. CDR3 DNA: TGTGCCAGCAGCTCGATTAGCGGGAGCTATGAGCAGTTCTTC.

J is TRBJ2-1 and V is TRBV28, with 9 bases that match TRBD1. CDR1 is MDHEN and CDR2 is SYDVKM in the germline V gene. Unmatched junction bases numbered 5, after V lost 9 bases and J lost 2 bases. The CDR3 runs to 14 residues. The DNA for the CDR3 is TGTGCCAGTATGACAGGGGGGGCCTACAATGAGCAGTTCTTC. This sequence encodes CASMTGGAYNEQFF.

CDR3 sequence reads: CASSQESTEAFF. The CDR3 nucleotides read TGTGCCAGCAGCCAAGAGTCCACTGAAGCTTTCTTT. V and J are TRBV14 and TRBJ1-1; D not resolved. Trimming left V 0 bases short and J 4 bases short, with 3 bases between. The CDR3 consists of 12 residues. Looked up from germline, CDR1 is SGHDN and CDR2 is FVKESK.

The chain has TRBV10-3 and TRBJ1-2, with 9 bases that match TRBD1. The germline gives CDR1 ENHRY, CDR2 SYGVKD. This CDR3 spans 13 amino acids. Unmatched junction bases numbered 6, after V lost 7 bases and J lost 6 bases. CDR3 in DNA: TGTGCCATCAATAATGGACAGGGGAATGGCTACACCTTC. It translates to CAINNGQGNGYTF.

This clonotype appeared a few times. V and J are TRBV20-1 and TRBJ1-1; 8 bases agree with TRBD1. Germline V gene sequence: CDR1 DFQATT, CDR2 SNEGSKA (reference sequence). The CDR3 has 12 amino acids. With 4 bases clipped from V and 10 bases from J, the junction kept 8 bases outside the gene matches. CDR3 loop: CSAIQGGASAFF. For the CDR3, the DNA is TGCAGTGCTATACAGGGGGGGGCTTCAGCTTTCTTT.

This clonotype was counted only a few times. This chain joins TRBV7-9 and TRBJ2-7; 12 bases are a match to TRBD2. CDR1 and CDR2 (germline): SEHNR, FQNEAQ (reference sequence). CDR3 size: 16 residues. The V segment lost 5 bases and the J segment 4 bases; nucleotides outside the gene matches: 9. Written as DNA, the CDR3 is TGTGCCAGCAGCCCCCAACGGACTAGCGGGAAGTACGAGCAGTACTTC. Protein sequence: CASSPQRTSGKYEQYF. Filled out from reference TRBV7-9 and TRBJ2-7, the complete variable domain reads DTGVSQNPRHKITKRGQNVTFRCDPISEHNRLYWYRQTLGQGPEFLTYFQNEAQLEKSRLLSDRFSAERPKGSFSTLEIQRTEQGDSAMYLCASSPQRTSGKYEQYFGPGTRLTVT.

There are a few counts of this clonotype. V gene TRBV7-8 combines with J gene TRBJ2-5; 9 nucleotides line up with TRBD1. J was trimmed by 5 bases and V by 0 bases; bases with no gene match: 4. CDR1 is SGHVS and CDR2 is FQNEAQ in the germline V gene. This CDR3 comprises 15 residues. CDR3 loop: CASSLAQGAYETQYF. For the CDR3, the DNA is TGTGCCAGCAGCTTAGCACAGGGGGCTTATGAGACCCAGTACTTC.

This clonotype showed up many times. V and J are TRBV5-1 and TRBJ1-5, with D possibly TRBD1 on 6 matching bases. The V and J ends lost 1 base and 5 bases respectively, with 10 bases between them. This CDR3 spans 14 amino acids. CDR1 and CDR2 from the germline V gene are SGHRS and YFSETQ. The CDR3 is CASSLLGGDQPQHF. The CDR3 DNA reads as TGCGCCAGCAGCTTGCTAGGGGGGGATCAGCCCCAGCATTTT.

There are many counts of this clonotype. The chain couples TRBV29-1 to TRBJ1-3; D ambiguous. The CDR3 runs to 15 residues. V lost 1 base to trimming and J lost 0 bases, with 10 bases between them. The V gene's germline CDR1 is SQVTM and CDR2 ANQGSEA. The CDR3 reads CSVEGVVGSGNTIYF. CDR3 in DNA: TGCAGCGTTGAAGGGGTCGTGGGCTCTGGAAACACCATATATTTT.

Ten or more counts support this clonotype. The chain recombines TRBV5-1 with TRBJ2-2, with 8 bases that match TRBD1. There are 14 residues in the CDR3. From germline, CDR1 is SGHRS and CDR2 YFSETQ. V was pared by 4 bases and J by 7 bases, with 6 bases of the junction left unmatched. This chain's CDR3 is CASSPGQVHGELFF. The CDR3 DNA reads TGCGCCAGCAGCCCGGGACAGGTTCACGGGGAGCTGTTTTTT.

This clonotype was found once. The rearrangement joins TRBV6-1 to TRBJ2-5, with 10 bases identical to TRBD1. This CDR3 region has 14 residues. With V trimmed by 8 bases and J by 5 bases, 8 bases remained unmatched. The germline V gene has CDR1 MNHNS and CDR2 SASEGT. Here the CDR3 DNA reads TGTGCCAGCGGGAGGGACAGGGGCGTCGAGACCCAGTACTTC. It encodes CASGRDRGVETQYF.

This clonotype was counted a few times. The chain is built from TRBV15 and TRBJ2-6, with D possibly matching TRBD1 (5 bases). The CDR3 runs 16 residues. V lost 0 bases, J lost 2 bases, and 8 bases lay in between. Germline V gene sequence: CDR1 LNHNV, CDR2 YYDKDF (reference sequence). The CDR3 DNA reads as TGTGCCACCAGCAGAGATCAAGGGGCTGGGGCCAACGTCCTGACTTTC. Translation gives CATSRDQGAGANVLTF.